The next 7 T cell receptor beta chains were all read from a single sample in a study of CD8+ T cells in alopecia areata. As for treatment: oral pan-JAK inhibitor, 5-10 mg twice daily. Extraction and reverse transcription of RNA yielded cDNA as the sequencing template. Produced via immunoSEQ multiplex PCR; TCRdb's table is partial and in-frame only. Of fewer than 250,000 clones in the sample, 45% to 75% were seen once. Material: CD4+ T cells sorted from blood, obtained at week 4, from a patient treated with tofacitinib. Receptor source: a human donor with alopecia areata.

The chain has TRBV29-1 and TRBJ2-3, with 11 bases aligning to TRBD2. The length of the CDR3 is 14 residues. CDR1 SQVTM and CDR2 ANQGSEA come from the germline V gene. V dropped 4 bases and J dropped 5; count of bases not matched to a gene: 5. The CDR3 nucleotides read TGCAGCGTTGCCGGGACTAGCGGAAGAGATACGCAGTATTTT. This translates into CSVAGTSGRDTQYF.

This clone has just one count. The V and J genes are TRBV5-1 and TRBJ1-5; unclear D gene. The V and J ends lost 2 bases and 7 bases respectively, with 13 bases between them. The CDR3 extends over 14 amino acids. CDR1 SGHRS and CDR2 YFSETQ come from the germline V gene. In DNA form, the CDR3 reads TGCGCCAGCAGCTTCGGAGTGGGAGGGCAGCCCCAGCATTTT. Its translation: CASSFGVGGQPQHF.

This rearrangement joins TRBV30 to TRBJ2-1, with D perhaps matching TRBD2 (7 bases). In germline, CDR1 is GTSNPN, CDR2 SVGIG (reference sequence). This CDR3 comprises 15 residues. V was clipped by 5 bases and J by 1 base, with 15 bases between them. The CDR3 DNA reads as TGTGCCTGGGAGGGGGGGAGCCCTTCCTACAATGAGCAGTTCTTC. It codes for CAWEGGSPSYNEQFF.

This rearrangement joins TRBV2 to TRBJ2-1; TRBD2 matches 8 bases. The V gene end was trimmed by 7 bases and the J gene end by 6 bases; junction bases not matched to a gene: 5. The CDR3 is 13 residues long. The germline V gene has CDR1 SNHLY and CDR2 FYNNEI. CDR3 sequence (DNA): TGTGCCAGCACCCAGCGGGAGACCAATGAGCAGTTCTTC. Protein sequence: CASTQRETNEQFF.

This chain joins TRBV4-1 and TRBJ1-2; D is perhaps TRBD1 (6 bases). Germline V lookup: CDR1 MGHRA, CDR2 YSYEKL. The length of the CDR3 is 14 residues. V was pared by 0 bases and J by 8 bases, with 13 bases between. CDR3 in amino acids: CASSQDQRTVGYTF. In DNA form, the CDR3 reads TGCGCCAGCAGCCAAGATCAAAGGACAGTCGGCTACACCTTC.

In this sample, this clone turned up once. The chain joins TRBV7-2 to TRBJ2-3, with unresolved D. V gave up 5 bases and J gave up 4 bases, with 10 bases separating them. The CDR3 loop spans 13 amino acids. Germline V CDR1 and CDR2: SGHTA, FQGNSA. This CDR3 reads CASSQDGSDTQYF. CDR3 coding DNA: TGTGCCAGCAGCCAGGATGGGTCAGATACGCAGTATTTT.

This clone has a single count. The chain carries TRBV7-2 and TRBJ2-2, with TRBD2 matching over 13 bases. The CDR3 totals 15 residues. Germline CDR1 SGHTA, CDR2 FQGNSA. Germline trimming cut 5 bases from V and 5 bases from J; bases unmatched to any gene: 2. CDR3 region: CASSTSGRETGELFF. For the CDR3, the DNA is TGTGCCAGCAGCACTAGCGGGAGGGAAACCGGGGAGCTGTTTTTT.